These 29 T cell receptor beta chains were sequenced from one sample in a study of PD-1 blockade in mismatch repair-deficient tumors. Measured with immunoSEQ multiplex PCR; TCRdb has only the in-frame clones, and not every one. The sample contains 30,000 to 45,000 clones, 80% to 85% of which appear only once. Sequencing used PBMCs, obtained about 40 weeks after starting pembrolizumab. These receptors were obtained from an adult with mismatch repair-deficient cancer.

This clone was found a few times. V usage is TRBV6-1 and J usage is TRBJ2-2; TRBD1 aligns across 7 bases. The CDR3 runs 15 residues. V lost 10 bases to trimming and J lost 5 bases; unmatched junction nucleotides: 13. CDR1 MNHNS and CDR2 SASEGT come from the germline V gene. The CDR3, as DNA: TGTGCCATCCTACAATGGGCAGGGGGAACCGGGGAGCTGTTTTTT. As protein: CAILQWAGGTGELFF.

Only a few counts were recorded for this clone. The CDR3 DNA reads as TGTGCCTGGAGTCCGGGACAGGGAAGGTGGGAGACCCAGTACTTC. Amino acid sequence: CAWSPGQGRWETQYF. V and J are TRBV30 and TRBJ2-5; 9 bases are a match to TRBD1. Trimming at V came to 2 bases and at J to 5 bases, leaving 9 bases not matched to a gene. The CDR3 sequence is 15 residues long. Germline CDR1 and CDR2: GTSNPN and SVGIG (reference sequence).

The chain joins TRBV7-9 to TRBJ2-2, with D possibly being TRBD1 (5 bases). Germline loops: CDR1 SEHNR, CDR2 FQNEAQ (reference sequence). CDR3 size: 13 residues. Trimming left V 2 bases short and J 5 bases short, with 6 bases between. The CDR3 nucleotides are TGTGCCAGCAGCTTACAGGGTACCGGGGAGCTGTTTTTT. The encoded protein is CASSLQGTGELFF.

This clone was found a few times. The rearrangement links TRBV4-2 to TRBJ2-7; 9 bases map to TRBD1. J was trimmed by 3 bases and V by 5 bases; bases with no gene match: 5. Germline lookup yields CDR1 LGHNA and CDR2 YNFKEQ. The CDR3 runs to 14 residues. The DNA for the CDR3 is TGTGCCAGCAGCGCGCCGGGACAGGGCTACGAGCAGTACTTC. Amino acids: CASSAPGQGYEQYF.

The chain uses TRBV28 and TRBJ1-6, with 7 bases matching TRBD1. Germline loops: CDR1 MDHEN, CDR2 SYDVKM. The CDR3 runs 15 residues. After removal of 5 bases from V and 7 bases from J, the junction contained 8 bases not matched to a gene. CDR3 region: CASSPRTGANSPLHF. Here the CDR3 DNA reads TGTGCCAGCAGTCCCCGAACAGGGGCGAATTCACCCCTCCACTTT.

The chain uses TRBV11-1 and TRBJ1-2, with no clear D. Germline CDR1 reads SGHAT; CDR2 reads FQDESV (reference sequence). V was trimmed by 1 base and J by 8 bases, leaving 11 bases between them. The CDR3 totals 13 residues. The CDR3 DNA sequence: TGTGCCAGCAGCTTAGTTCCCGGGTTCGGCTACACCTTC. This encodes CASSLVPGFGYTF.

CDR3 nucleotide sequence: TGCGCCAGCAGCCCCGGGACAGCGGATACGCAGTATTTT. Its translation is CASSPGTADTQYF. This chain uses TRBV5-1 with TRBJ2-3; 7 bases agree with TRBD1. Losses at the gene ends were 4 bases for V and 6 bases for J; bases not matched to a gene: 5. The V gene's germline CDR1 is SGHRS and CDR2 YFSETQ. The CDR3 has 13 residues.

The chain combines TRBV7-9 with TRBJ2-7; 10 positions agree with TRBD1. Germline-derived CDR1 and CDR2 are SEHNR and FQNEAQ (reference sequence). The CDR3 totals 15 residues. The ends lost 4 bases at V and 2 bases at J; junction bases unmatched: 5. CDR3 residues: CASSSGQGWAYEQYF. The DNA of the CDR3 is TGTGCCAGCAGCTCGGGACAGGGGTGGGCCTACGAGCAGTACTTC.

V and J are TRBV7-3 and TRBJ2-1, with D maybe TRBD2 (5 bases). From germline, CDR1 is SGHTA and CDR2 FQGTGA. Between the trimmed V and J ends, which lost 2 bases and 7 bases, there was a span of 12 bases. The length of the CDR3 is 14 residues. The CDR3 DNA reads TGTGCCAGCAGCTTATCTGAGGGTGTGAATGAGCAGTTCTTC. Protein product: CASSLSEGVNEQFF.

CDR3 protein: CASSRQANSPLHF. The DNA of the CDR3 is TGTGCCAGTAGCCGACAGGCCAATTCACCCCTCCACTTT. The J gene is TRBJ1-6, the V gene TRBV19; weak D call: TRBD1 (6 bases). Trimming shortened V by 6 bases and J by 7 bases, and 10 bases separated the two germline ends. CDR1 LNHDA and CDR2 SQIVND come from the germline V gene (reference sequence). This CDR3 comprises 13 residues. Filled out from reference TRBV19 and TRBJ1-6, the complete variable domain reads DGGITQSPKYLFRKEGQNVTLSCEQNLNHDAMYWYRQDPGQGLRLIYYSQIVNDFQKGDIAEGYSVSREKKESFPLTVTSAQKNPTAFYLCASSRQANSPLHFGNGTRLTVT.

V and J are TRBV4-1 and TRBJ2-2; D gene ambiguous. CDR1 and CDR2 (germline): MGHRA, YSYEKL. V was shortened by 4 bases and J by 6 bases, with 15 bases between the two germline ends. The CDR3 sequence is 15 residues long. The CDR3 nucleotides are TGCGCCAGCAGCCGAATGCCTCTAGACGCCGGGGAGCTGTTTTTT. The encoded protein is CASSRMPLDAGELFF.

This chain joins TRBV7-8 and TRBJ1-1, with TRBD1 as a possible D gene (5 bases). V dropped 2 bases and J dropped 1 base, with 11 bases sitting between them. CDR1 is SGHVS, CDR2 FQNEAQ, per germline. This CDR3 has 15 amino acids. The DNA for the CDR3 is TGTGCCAGCAGCTTAAAGGGGCCGGAGAACACTGAAGCTTTCTTT. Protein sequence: CASSLKGPENTEAFF.

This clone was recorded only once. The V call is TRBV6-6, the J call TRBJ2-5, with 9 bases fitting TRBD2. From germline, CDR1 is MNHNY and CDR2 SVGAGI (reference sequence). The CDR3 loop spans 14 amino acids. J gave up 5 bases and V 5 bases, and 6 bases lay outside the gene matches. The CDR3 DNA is TGTGCCAGCAGTCCCTGGACTAGCGATGAGACCCAGTACTTC. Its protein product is CASSPWTSDETQYF.

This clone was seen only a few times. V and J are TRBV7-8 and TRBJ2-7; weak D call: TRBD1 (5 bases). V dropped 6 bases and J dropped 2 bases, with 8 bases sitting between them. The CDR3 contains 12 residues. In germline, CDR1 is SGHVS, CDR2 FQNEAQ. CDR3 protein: CASSTGAYEQYF. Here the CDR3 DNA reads TGTGCCAGCAGTACAGGAGCCTACGAGCAGTACTTC. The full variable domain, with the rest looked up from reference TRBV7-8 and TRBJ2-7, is GAGVSQSPRYKVAKRGQDVALRCDPISGHVSLFWYQQALGQGPEFLTYFQNEAQLDKSGLPSDRFFAERPEGSVSTLKIQRTQQEDSAVYLCASSTGAYEQYFGPGTRLTVT.

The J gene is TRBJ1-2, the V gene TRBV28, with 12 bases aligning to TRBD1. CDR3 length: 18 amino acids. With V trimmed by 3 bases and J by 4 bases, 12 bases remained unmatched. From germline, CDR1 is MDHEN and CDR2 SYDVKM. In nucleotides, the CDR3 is TGTGCCAGCAGTTTTCATTTAGAGGGGACAGGGGGCGGCTATGGCTACACCTTC. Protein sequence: CASSFHLEGTGGGYGYTF.

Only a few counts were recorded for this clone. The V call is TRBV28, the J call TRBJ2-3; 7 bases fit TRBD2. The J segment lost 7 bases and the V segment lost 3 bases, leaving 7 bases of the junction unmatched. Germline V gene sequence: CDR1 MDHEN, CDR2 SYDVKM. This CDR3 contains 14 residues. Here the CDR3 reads CASSFRGRAYTQYF. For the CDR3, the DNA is TGTGCCAGCAGTTTTCGGGGGAGGGCATATACGCAGTATTTT.

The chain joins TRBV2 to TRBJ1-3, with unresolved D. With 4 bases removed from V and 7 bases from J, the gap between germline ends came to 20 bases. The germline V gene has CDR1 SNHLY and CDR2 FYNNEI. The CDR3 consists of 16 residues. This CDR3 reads CASSGRDSVPGNTIYF. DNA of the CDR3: TGTGCCAGCAGTGGCCGTGACTCAGTCCCCGGGAACACCATATATTTT.

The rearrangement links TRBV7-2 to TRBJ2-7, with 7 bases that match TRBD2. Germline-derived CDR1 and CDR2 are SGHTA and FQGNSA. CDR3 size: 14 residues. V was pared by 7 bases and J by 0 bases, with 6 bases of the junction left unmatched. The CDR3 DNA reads TGTGCCAGCAAAGCGGGAAGGAGCTCCTACGAGCAGTACTTC. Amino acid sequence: CASKAGRSSYEQYF. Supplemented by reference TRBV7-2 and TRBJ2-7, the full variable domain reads GAGVSQSPSNKVTEKGKDVELRCDPISGHTALYWYRQSLGQGLEFLIYFQGNSAPDKSGLPSDRFSAERTGGSVSTLTIQRTQQEDSAVYLCASKAGRSSYEQYFGPGTRLTVT.

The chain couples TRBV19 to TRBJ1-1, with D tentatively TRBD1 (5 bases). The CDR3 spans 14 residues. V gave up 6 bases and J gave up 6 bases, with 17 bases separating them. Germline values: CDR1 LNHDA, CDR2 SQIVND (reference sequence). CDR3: CASSWRGTRAEAFF. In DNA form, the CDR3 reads TGTGCCAGTAGCTGGCGGGGGACTCGGGCTGAAGCTTTCTTT. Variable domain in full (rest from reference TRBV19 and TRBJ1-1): DGGITQSPKYLFRKEGQNVTLSCEQNLNHDAMYWYRQDPGQGLRLIYYSQIVNDFQKGDIAEGYSVSREKKESFPLTVTSAQKNPTAFYLCASSWRGTRAEAFFGQGTRLTVV.

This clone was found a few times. In DNA, the CDR3 is TGTGCCAGCGGGGGACTAGCGGAAGTTTACGAGCAGTTCTTC. As protein: CASGGLAEVYEQFF. This chain joins TRBV2 and TRBJ2-1; TRBD2 aligns across 11 bases. The CDR3 loop spans 14 amino acids. Germline V gene sequence: CDR1 SNHLY, CDR2 FYNNEI. V lost 8 bases, J lost 10 bases, and 10 bases stayed unmatched.

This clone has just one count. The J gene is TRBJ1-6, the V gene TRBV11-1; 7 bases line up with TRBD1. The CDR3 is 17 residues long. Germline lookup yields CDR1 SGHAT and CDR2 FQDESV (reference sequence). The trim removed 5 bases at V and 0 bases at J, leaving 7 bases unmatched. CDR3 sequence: CASSQGQRSSYNSPLHF. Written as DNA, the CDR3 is TGTGCCAGCAGCCAGGGACAGCGGAGCTCCTATAATTCACCCCTCCACTTT.

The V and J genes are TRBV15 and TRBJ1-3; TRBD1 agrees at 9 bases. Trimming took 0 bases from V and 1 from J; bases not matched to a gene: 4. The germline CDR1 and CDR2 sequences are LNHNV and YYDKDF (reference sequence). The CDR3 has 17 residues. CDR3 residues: CATSREPGQGSGNTIYF. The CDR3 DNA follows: TGTGCCACCAGCAGAGAACCGGGACAGGGATCTGGAAACACCATATATTTT.

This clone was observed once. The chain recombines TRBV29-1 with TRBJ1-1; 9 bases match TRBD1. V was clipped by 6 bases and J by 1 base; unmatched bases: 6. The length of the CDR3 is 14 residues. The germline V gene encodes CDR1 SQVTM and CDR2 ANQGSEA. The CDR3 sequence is CSVAGTGWNTEAFF. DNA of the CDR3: TGCAGCGTCGCCGGGACAGGGTGGAACACTGAAGCTTTCTTT.

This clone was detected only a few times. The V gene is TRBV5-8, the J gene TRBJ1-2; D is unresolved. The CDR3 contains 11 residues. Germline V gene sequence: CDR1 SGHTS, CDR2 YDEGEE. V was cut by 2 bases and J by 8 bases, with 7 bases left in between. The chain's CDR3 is CASSFRFGYTF. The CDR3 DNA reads TGTGCCAGCAGCTTTCGGTTCGGCTACACCTTC.

In DNA, the CDR3 is TGTGCCAGCAGTTACTCGGGATTGGAGACCCAGTACTTC. It yields the protein CASSYSGLETQYF. This chain links TRBV28 with TRBJ2-5, with a possible D match to TRBD2 (5 bases). V dropped 4 bases and J dropped 5 bases, with 11 bases sitting between them. The V gene's germline CDR1 is MDHEN and CDR2 SYDVKM. This CDR3 is built from 13 residues.

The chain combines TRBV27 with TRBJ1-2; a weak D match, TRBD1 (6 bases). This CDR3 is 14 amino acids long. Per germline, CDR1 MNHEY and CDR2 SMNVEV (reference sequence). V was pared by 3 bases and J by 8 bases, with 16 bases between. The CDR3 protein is CASSFLGTLGGYTF. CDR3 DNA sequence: TGTGCCAGCAGTTTCCTCGGGACATTGGGAGGCTACACCTTC.

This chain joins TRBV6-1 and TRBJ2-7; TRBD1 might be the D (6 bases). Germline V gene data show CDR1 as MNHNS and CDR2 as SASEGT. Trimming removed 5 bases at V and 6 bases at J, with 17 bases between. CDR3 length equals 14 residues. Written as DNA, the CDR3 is TGTGCCAGCAGTTCCGGAGAACAGGGTGGCGAGCAGTACTTC. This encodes CASSSGEQGGEQYF.

This chain's CDR3 is CASRSGETQYF. CDR3 sequence (DNA): TGCGCCAGCAGGTCGGGGGAGACCCAGTACTTC. The V and J genes are TRBV5-1 and TRBJ2-5; D may be TRBD2 (5 bases). V was shortened by 5 bases and J by 5 bases, with 7 bases between the two germline ends. CDR3 length: 11 residues. The germline CDR1 and CDR2 sequences are SGHRS and YFSETQ.

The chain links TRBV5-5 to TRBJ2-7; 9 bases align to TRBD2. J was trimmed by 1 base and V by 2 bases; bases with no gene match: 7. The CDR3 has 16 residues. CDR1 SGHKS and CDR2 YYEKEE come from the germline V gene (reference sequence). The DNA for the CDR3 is TGTGCCAGCAGCTTAACCTGGACTAGCGCATCCTACGAGCAGTACTTC. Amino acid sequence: CASSLTWTSASYEQYF.